The clone carrying this T cell receptor (beta chain) was counted many times. What it binds is unknown. This sample stems from a study of T-cell memory formation after mild COVID-19. Study results and limitations: Contracting clones from day 15 to 85 showed balanced CD4/CD8; later expanders favored CD4+.

The CDR3 consists of 15 residues. After removal of 5 bases from V and 9 bases from J, the junction contained 11 bases not matched to a gene. Germline assignment: CDR1 DFQATT and CDR2 SNEGSKA (reference sequence). Via MiXCR, TCRdb re-called the 5' RACE reads, giving one row per CDR3 protein. Of 130,000 to 150,000 distinct CDR3 sequences in the sample, around 5.8% were seen once. Material: PBMCs or a T cell subset sorted from them (not recorded which). This sequence joins TRBV20-1 and TRBJ1-5, with 12 bases matching TRBD1. The sequence came from an adult woman who had mild COVID-19 (a few samples of this study predate the infection). Cell type and time point are not known. The CDR3, as DNA: TGCAGTGCTTCTAGTCCCGGGACAGGGGGCAGGCCCCAGCATTTT. Protein: CSASSPGTGGRPQHF.